The T cell receptor (beta chain) under discussion was sequenced for a study of control samples from healthy donors and cancer patients. This CDR3 region has 15 residues. J lost 0 bases, V lost 6 bases, and 8 bases had no gene match. Germline V gives CDR1 MNHEY, CDR2 SVGAGI. Data came from immunoSEQ multiplex PCR; TCRdb stores just in-frame clones and leaves some out. The sample gives 150,000 or so clones, around nine tenths of which show up once; nearly 5% is in the top ten. The sequencing input was blood. The chain carries TRBV6-5 and TRBJ2-7; TRBD2 matches at 7 bases. This clonotype was sampled from a woman aged 25 to 39 in good health. The CDR3 reads CASSKLASSSYEQYF. CDR3 bases: TGTGCCAGCAGCAAACTAGCGTCAAGCTCCTACGAGCAGTACTTC.